Presented here are 27 T cell receptor beta chains from one specimen sequenced in a study of cytomegalovirus exposure and HLA in healthy donors. The method was immunoSEQ multiplex PCR; TCRdb's version includes in-frame clones alone and lacks a portion of them. The sample contains under 250,000 clones, over 75% of which appear only once. The sequenced material came from PBMCs. All receptors derive from a woman aged 18-29 years in good health and CMV-seropositive.

The chain has TRBV19 and TRBJ2-1, with 7 bases lining up with TRBD1. Unmatched junction bases numbered 3, after V lost 5 bases and J lost 5 bases. The CDR3 extends over 13 amino acids. CDR1 is LNHDA, CDR2 SQIVND, per germline (reference sequence). CDR3 protein: CASSGGTDNEQFF. In DNA, the CDR3 is TGTGCCAGTAGTGGTGGGACAGACAATGAGCAGTTCTTC.

This CDR3 reads CASKVPQAGELFF. The CDR3, as DNA: TGTGCCAGCAAGGTCCCTCAGGCCGGGGAGCTGTTTTTT. V gene TRBV27 combines with J gene TRBJ2-2; the D is unclear. This CDR3 has 13 residues. Germline lookup yields CDR1 MNHEY and CDR2 SMNVEV (reference sequence). Trimming removed 7 bases at V and 6 bases at J, with 12 bases between.

This clone was observed a single time. The chain employs TRBV29-1 and TRBJ2-6, with TRBD1 matching over 7 bases. CDR3 length: 17 residues. V was pared by 5 bases and J by 0 bases, with 10 bases of the junction left unmatched. CDR1 is SQVTM, CDR2 ANQGSEA, per germline. CDR3: CSVSPTTGPSGANVLTF. DNA for the CDR3: TGCAGCGTTTCCCCGACGACAGGGCCCTCTGGGGCCAACGTCCTGACTTTC.

The gene calls are TRBV5-4 and TRBJ2-6; 8 positions match TRBD1. After removal of 3 bases from V and 4 bases from J, the junction contained 15 bases not matched to a gene. CDR3 length: 19 residues. The germline gives CDR1 SGHNT, CDR2 YYREEE (reference sequence). The DNA for the CDR3 is TGTGCCAGCAGCTGGGGCCCTTTCGACAGGGGTATGGGGGCCAACGTCCTGACTTTC. Its protein is CASSWGPFDRGMGANVLTF.

The V call is TRBV10-3, the J call TRBJ1-5, with D maybe TRBD1 (5 bases). The CDR3 runs 12 residues. Trimming took 10 bases from V and 3 from J, leaving 10 bases between them. Germline V CDR1 and CDR2: ENHRY, SYGVKD. The DNA for the CDR3 is TGTGCCACAGGGCCCTCCAATCAGCCCCAGCATTTT. It codes for CATGPSNQPQHF.

The chain is built from TRBV5-4 and TRBJ2-5; 9 bases agree with TRBD1. This CDR3 spans 16 amino acids. The junction had 8 bases not matched to a gene; V was cut back by 0 bases and J by 5 bases. CDR1 and CDR2 from the germline V gene are SGHNT and YYREEE (reference sequence). CDR3 amino acids: CASSLGQTGGRETQYF. In nucleotides, the CDR3 is TGTGCCAGCAGCTTGGGTCAGACAGGGGGAAGGGAGACCCAGTACTTC.

This chain uses TRBV4-2 with TRBJ2-7; maybe TRBD1 (6 bases). The ends were cut back, 1 base at V and 0 bases at J, with 13 bases in the middle. This CDR3 spans 16 amino acids. Germline V gives CDR1 LGHNA, CDR2 YNFKEQ. CDR3: CASSQAVQGYSYEQYF. CDR3 sequence (DNA): TGTGCCAGCAGCCAAGCAGTACAGGGCTACTCCTACGAGCAGTACTTC.

This clone appeared a few times. V usage is TRBV4-2 and J usage is TRBJ2-2, with TRBD1 matching over 7 bases. This CDR3 is built from 15 residues. CDR1 and CDR2 (germline): LGHNA, YNFKEQ. Trimming cost V 4 bases and J 6 bases; bases outside gene matches: 8. As DNA, the CDR3 is TGTGCCAGCAGCCCCCGTGAGCAGGGGGCCGGGGAGCTGTTTTTT. Translation: CASSPREQGAGELFF.

This clone was counted at least ten times. V gene TRBV5-1 combines with J gene TRBJ2-7; weak D call: TRBD1 (6 bases). Germline V CDR1 and CDR2: SGHRS, YFSETQ. The CDR3 has 16 residues. V was trimmed by 4 bases and J by 2 bases, leaving 19 bases between them. CDR3 loop: CASSGGFGQKTYEQYF. The CDR3 coding sequence is TGCGCCAGCAGCGGGGGCTTCGGGCAGAAAACCTACGAGCAGTACTTC.

The J gene is TRBJ2-7, the V gene TRBV28; the match to TRBD1 covers 7 bases. J was trimmed by 1 base and V by 8 bases; bases with no gene match: 11. Germline loops: CDR1 MDHEN, CDR2 SYDVKM. The CDR3 runs to 15 residues. CDR3 amino acids: CASEINRGQSYEQYF. The CDR3 DNA reads TGTGCCAGCGAGATTAACAGGGGCCAATCCTACGAGCAGTACTTC. The full variable domain, in which reference TRBV28 and TRBJ2-7 provide the parts outside the CDR3, is DVKVTQSSRYLVKRTGEKVFLECVQDMDHENMFWYRQDPGLGLRLIYFSYDVKMKEKGDIPEGYSVSREKKERFSLILESASTNQTSMYLCASEINRGQSYEQYFGPGTRLTVT.

CDR3 nucleotides: TGTGCCAGCAGCAAAAGAGGGACACTGCATGAGGACTACGAGCAGTACTTC. Translating it yields CASSKRGTLHEDYEQYF. The V call is TRBV21-1, the J call TRBJ2-7; TRBD1, as called in the table, went unchecked against the DNA. TRBV21-1 is described as a pseudogene. CDR3 length: 17 amino acids.

The rearrangement uses TRBV25-1 and TRBJ1-3, with TRBD1 as a possible D gene (6 bases). The CDR3 sequence is 18 residues long. Germline assignment: CDR1 MGHDK and CDR2 SYGVNS. Trimming took 7 bases from V and 0 from J, leaving 22 bases between them. Written as DNA, the CDR3 is TGTGCCAGCACCGGCGCCCATATCACAGGGAGCTCTGGAAACACCATATATTTT. This translates into CASTGAHITGSSGNTIYF.

The V call is TRBV28, the J call TRBJ2-7, with TRBD1 matching 8 bases. Germline values: CDR1 MDHEN, CDR2 SYDVKM. Trimming cost V 6 bases and J 1 base; bases outside gene matches: 11. CDR3 length: 16 residues. The CDR3 loop reads CASSPGQGASSYEQYF. The DNA for the CDR3 is TGTGCCAGCAGCCCCGGGCAGGGGGCGAGTTCCTACGAGCAGTACTTC.

This clone was picked up a small number of times. V and J are TRBV30 and TRBJ2-7; weak D call: TRBD1 (5 bases). Between the trimmed V and J ends, which lost 5 bases and 5 bases, there was a span of 13 bases. The CDR3 consists of 12 residues. Per germline, CDR1 GTSNPN and CDR2 SVGIG (reference sequence). The CDR3 reads CAWSGLQDEQYF. The CDR3 nucleotides are TGTGCCTGGTCAGGGTTGCAGGACGAGCAGTACTTC.

This sequence joins TRBV5-1 and TRBJ1-2; D not resolved. The germline gives CDR1 SGHRS, CDR2 YFSETQ. V lost 0 bases, J lost 8 bases, and 11 bases lay in between. The CDR3 has 13 amino acids. The CDR3 region is CASSLVRGHGYTF. In DNA, the CDR3 is TGCGCCAGCAGCTTGGTTAGAGGGCACGGCTACACCTTC.

The genes are TRBV4-1 and TRBJ2-1, with 9 bases that match TRBD2. Trimming removed 4 bases from V and 0 bases from J; junction bases left unmatched: 4. CDR1 and CDR2 from the germline V gene are MGHRA and YSYEKL. The CDR3 is 16 residues long. CDR3 sequence (DNA): TGCGCCAGCAGCCCCACTAGCGGGCCCTCCTACAATGAGCAGTTCTTC. Protein: CASSPTSGPSYNEQFF.

This clone was recorded only once. The gene calls are TRBV11-3 and TRBJ2-5, with TRBD2 matching 7 bases. The CDR3 is made up of 17 amino acids. The junction had 15 bases not matched to a gene; V was cut back by 5 bases and J by 3 bases. Germline V gives CDR1 SGHNT, CDR2 YENEEA. The CDR3 coding sequence is TGTGCCAGCAGCAAAGTCGACTTCCGCGGGGGAAAAGAGACCCAGTACTTC. This sequence encodes CASSKVDFRGGKETQYF.

The chain has TRBV28 and TRBJ1-1; 10 bases match TRBD1. Germline assignment: CDR1 MDHEN and CDR2 SYDVKM. J gave up 3 bases and V 2 bases, and 9 bases lay outside the gene matches. The CDR3 runs to 17 residues. The CDR3 reads CASSLPWDRGRYTEAFF. As DNA, the CDR3 is TGTGCCAGCAGTTTACCCTGGGACAGGGGCAGATACACTGAAGCTTTCTTT. The full variable domain, its missing parts supplied by reference TRBV28 and TRBJ1-1, is DVKVTQSSRYLVKRTGEKVFLECVQDMDHENMFWYRQDPGLGLRLIYFSYDVKMKEKGDIPEGYSVSREKKERFSLILESASTNQTSMYLCASSLPWDRGRYTEAFFGQGTRLTVV.

The V and J genes are TRBV28 and TRBJ2-3; TRBD1 aligns across 8 bases. V lost 10 bases to trimming and J lost 3 bases; unmatched junction nucleotides: 12. Germline CDR1 and CDR2: MDHEN and SYDVKM. The CDR3 has 15 residues. The CDR3 coding sequence is TGTGCCACCCTCTGGGCCAGGGGGCAGACAGATACGCAGTATTTT. Its translation is CATLWARGQTDTQYF.

The chain has TRBV6-5 and TRBJ2-1; 12 bases are shared with TRBD2. Germline lookup yields CDR1 MNHEY and CDR2 SVGAGI. The CDR3 runs 14 residues. Trimming took 2 bases from V and 15 from J; bases not matched to a gene: 8. CDR3 region: CASSYGLAGPPPFF. CDR3 bases: TGTGCCAGCAGTTACGGACTAGCGGGGCCTCCTCCGTTCTTC.

The CDR3 DNA reads as TGTGCCAGCAGCACGGGACTAGAATTCTACAATGAGCAGTTCTTC. Amino acids: CASSTGLEFYNEQFF. This rearrangement joins TRBV4-2 to TRBJ2-1, with TRBD2 identical over 8 bases. CDR1 and CDR2 (germline): LGHNA, YNFKEQ. The CDR3 consists of 15 residues. The ends lost 5 bases at V and 3 bases at J; junction bases unmatched: 6.

The V call is TRBV7-9, the J call TRBJ1-2, with D maybe TRBD1 (6 bases). The CDR3 is made up of 16 amino acids. Trimming shortened V by 3 bases and J by 0 bases, and 14 bases separated the two germline ends. Germline assignment: CDR1 SEHNR and CDR2 FQNEAQ (reference sequence). CDR3 region: CASSFLQGRANYGYTF. The CDR3 DNA follows: TGTGCCAGCAGCTTCTTACAGGGACGAGCTAACTATGGCTACACCTTC.

The genes are TRBV14 and TRBJ2-1; 7 nucleotides match TRBD2. V lost 0 bases, J lost 4 bases, and 6 bases stayed unmatched. The CDR3 spans 16 residues. Germline V gene sequence: CDR1 SGHDN, CDR2 FVKESK. The CDR3 DNA is TGTGCCAGCAGCCAAGAATCGGCCGGGGGGTACAATGAGCAGTTCTTC. Translating it yields CASSQESAGGYNEQFF. The variable domain in full, completed from reference TRBV14 and TRBJ2-1, reads EAGVTQFPSHSVIEKGQTVTLRCDPISGHDNLYWYRRVMGKEIKFLLHFVKESKQDESGMPNNRFLAERTGGTYSTLKVQPAELEDSGVYFCASSQESAGGYNEQFFGPGTRLTVL.

The chain recombines TRBV5-1 with TRBJ1-5; D is uncertain. Trimming removed 3 bases from V and 0 bases from J, with 16 bases in between. This CDR3 has 17 amino acids. CDR1 and CDR2 (germline): SGHRS, YFSETQ. As DNA, the CDR3 is TGCGCCAGCAGCTCCTCACCTACCGACACTAGCAATCAGCCCCAGCATTTT. It is translated as CASSSSPTDTSNQPQHF. Full variable domain (outside the CDR3, taken from reference TRBV5-1 and TRBJ1-5): KAGVTQTPRYLIKTRGQQVTLSCSPISGHRSVSWYQQTPGQGLQFLFEYFSETQRNKGNFPGRFSGRQFSNSRSEMNVSTLELGDSALYLCASSSSPTDTSNQPQHFGDGTRLSIL.

The rearrangement joins TRBV19 to TRBJ1-5; D unclear. This CDR3 contains 12 residues. CDR1 and CDR2 (germline): LNHDA, SQIVND (reference sequence). The germline V and J ends were trimmed by 2 bases and 9 bases, with 8 bases remaining between them. The CDR3 DNA follows: TGTGCCAGTAGTATACCGGGTCGGCCCCAGCATTTT. It translates to CASSIPGRPQHF.

This chain links TRBV19 with TRBJ1-5; tentative D call: TRBD1 (5 bases). V dropped 7 bases and J dropped 5 bases, with 12 bases sitting between them. The germline V gene encodes CDR1 LNHDA and CDR2 SQIVND (reference sequence). The length of the CDR3 is 13 residues. The CDR3 region is CASKGEVYQPQHF. The CDR3 DNA reads as TGTGCCAGTAAAGGGGAGGTTTATCAGCCCCAGCATTTT.

This chain joins TRBV18 and TRBJ1-1; perhaps TRBD1 as D (6 bases). V lost 3 bases and J lost 3, with 8 bases in between. The CDR3 spans 13 residues. Germline assignment: CDR1 KGHSH and CDR2 LQKENI. DNA of the CDR3: TGTGCCAGCTCACCCCAGGGGCACACTGAAGCTTTCTTT. Encoded protein: CASSPQGHTEAFF.